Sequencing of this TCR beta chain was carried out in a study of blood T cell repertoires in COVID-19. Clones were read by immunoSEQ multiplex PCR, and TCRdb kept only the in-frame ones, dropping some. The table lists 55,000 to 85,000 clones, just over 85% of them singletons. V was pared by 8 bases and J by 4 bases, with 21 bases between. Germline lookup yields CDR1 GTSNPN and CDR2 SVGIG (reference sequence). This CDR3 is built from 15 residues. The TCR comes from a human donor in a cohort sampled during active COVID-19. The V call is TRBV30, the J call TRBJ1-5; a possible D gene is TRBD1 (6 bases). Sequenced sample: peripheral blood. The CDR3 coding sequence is TGTGCCCTCTCCCCGGAACAGGGTCCTAATCAGCCCCAGCATTTT. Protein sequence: CALSPEQGPNQPQHF.